The clone carrying this TCR beta chain was observed a handful of times. Its antigen remains unknown. This table comes from immunoSEQ multiplex PCR, and its TCRdb copy is limited to in-frame clones, with some not included. The table has about 100,000 clones, around 87% seen once. Germline values: CDR1 SEHNR, CDR2 FQNEAQ (reference sequence). This CDR3 is 14 amino acids long. V lost 5 bases and J lost 6; bases outside the gene matches: 8. The sample is drawn from a study of T cell responses to AZD1222 COVID-19 vaccine. Study conclusions and caveats: Clonal diversity may have been underestimated, and the donors were mostly white British, with more females than males. Baseline seropositivity occurred in only 5 or 6 AZD1222 recipients.

The sequence was obtained from an adult who received the AZD1222 COVID-19 vaccine. The chain combines TRBV7-9 with TRBJ2-7; 9 positions match TRBD1. The starting material was peripheral blood, obtained 28 days after the second AZD1222 dose. This chain's CDR3 is CASSHPGQGREQYF. CDR3 coding DNA: TGTGCCAGCAGCCACCCGGGACAGGGTCGCGAGCAGTACTTC.